This T cell receptor beta chain was retrieved from a study of blood T cell repertoires in COVID-19. V shed 4 bases, J shed 4 bases, and the junction held 9 bases outside the gene matches. The CDR3 totals 14 residues. Germline-derived CDR1 and CDR2 are GTSNPN and SVGIG (reference sequence). TCRdb's table, derived via immunoSEQ multiplex PCR, lists solely in-frame clones and lacks some. The repertoire includes some 250,000 clones, more than 65% of them detected once, and roughly 3% sits in the top ten. This clone came up once. This TCR came from a woman between 18 and 30 years old with acute or convalescent COVID-19. The chain carries TRBV30 and TRBJ1-1; the match to TRBD1 covers 7 bases. The sequencing sample was made of peripheral blood. The CDR3 reads CAWIYAGGGTEAFF. The CDR3 bases are TGTGCCTGGATTTATGCAGGGGGAGGCACTGAAGCTTTCTTT.